A selection of T cell receptor beta chains follows, all from one sample in a study of control samples from healthy donors and cancer patients. The table came from immunoSEQ multiplex PCR; TCRdb's copy has only in-frame clones and leaves some out. This repertoire comprises approximately 190,000 clones; its ten largest clones make up 2.2%. The specimen sequenced was blood. The receptors shown here come from a woman between 25 and 40 years old in good health. Both conserved end residues are part of each CDR3. D genes are given only for firm matches.

length: 17; D: TRBD1; J: TRBJ1-6; V: TRBV28; CDR3: CASSPSPGQGVYSPLHF; DNA: TGTGCCAGCAGCCCTTCACCGGGACAGGGGGTATATTCACCCCTCCACTTT
length: 14; D: -; J: TRBJ1-4; V: TRBV5-8; CDR3: CASSSGHTNEKLFF; DNA: TGTGCCAGCAGCTCGGGACACACGAATGAAAAACTGTTTTTT
length: 17; D: TRBD1; J: TRBJ2-1; V: TRBV6-4; CDR3: CASSDSGTGYPYNEQFF; DNA: TGTGCCAGCAGTGACTCAGGGACAGGGTACCCCTACAATGAGCAGTTCTTC
length: 14; D: -; J: TRBJ1-5; V: TRBV25-1; CDR3: CASSASYDNQPQHF; DNA: TGTGCCAGCTCTGCCTCTTATGACAATCAGCCCCAGCATTTT
length: 19; D: TRBD1; J: TRBJ2-5; V: TRBV3-1/TRBV3-2; CDR3: CASSQDPIARQGGQETQYF; DNA: TGTGCCAGCAGCCAAGATCCGATCGCAAGACAGGGGGGTCAAGAGACCCAGTACTTC
length: 14; D: TRBD1; J: TRBJ2-7; V: TRBV19; CDR3: CASRSGTADYEQYF; DNA: TGTGCCAGTAGATCCGGGACAGCCGACTACGAGCAGTACTTC
length: 15; D: TRBD1; J: TRBJ2-7; V: TRBV3-1/TRBV3-2; CDR3: CASSQDVRGRYEQYF; DNA: TGTGCCAGCAGCCAAGATGTCAGGGGGCGGTACGAGCAGTACTTC
length: 15; D: TRBD1; J: TRBJ1-1; V: TRBV19; CDR3: CASSNDRGKNTEAFF; DNA: TGTGCCAGTAGTAACGACAGGGGGAAGAACACTGAAGCTTTCTTT
length: 13; D: TRBD1; J: TRBJ1-1; V: TRBV12-3/TRBV12-4; CDR3: CASTPGGIAEAFF; DNA: TGTGCCAGCACACCAGGGGGCATCGCTGAAGCTTTCTTT
length: 19; D: TRBD2; J: TRBJ2-1; V: TRBV4-1; CDR3: CASSRPDGLAGGPGNEQFF; DNA: TGCGCCAGCAGCCGACCTGATGGGCTAGCGGGGGGGCCCGGTAATGAGCAGTTCTTC
length: 15; D: -; J: TRBJ2-2; V: TRBV28; CDR3: CASSWRGMTTGELFF; DNA: TGTGCCAGCAGTTGGAGGGGGATGACCACCGGGGAGCTGTTTTTT
length: 14; D: TRBD2; J: TRBJ2-1; V: TRBV4-2; CDR3: CASSSGGLLNEQFF; DNA: TGTGCCAGCAGTAGCGGGGGGCTCCTAAATGAGCAGTTCTTC
length: 15; D: -; J: TRBJ2-3; V: TRBV9; CDR3: CASSGPAGVQDTQYF; DNA: TGTGCCAGCAGCGGTCCCGCCGGGGTCCAAGATACGCAGTATTTT
length: 15; D: TRBD2; J: TRBJ2-1; V: TRBV20-1; CDR3: CSASRGGRFWDEQFF; DNA: TGCAGTGCTAGTCGCGGGGGGCGATTTTGGGATGAGCAGTTCTTC
length: 15; D: -; J: TRBJ1-4; V: TRBV5-1; CDR3: CASSFSRQRNEKLFF; DNA: TGCGCCAGCAGCTTTTCTCGACAGAGAAATGAAAAACTGTTTTTT
length: 13; D: -; J: TRBJ2-7; V: TRBV10-3; CDR3: CAISEGGVYEQYF; DNA: TGTGCCATCAGTGAGGGGGGCGTTTACGAGCAGTACTTC
length: 15; D: -; J: TRBJ1-2; V: TRBV4-2; CDR3: CASSRGGTGEDGYTF; DNA: TGTGCCAGCAGCCGCGGGGGTACTGGGGAGGATGGCTACACCTTC
length: 15; D: -; J: TRBJ2-1; V: TRBV7-9; CDR3: CASSPLMGSYNEQFF; DNA: TGTGCCAGCAGCCCACTAATGGGGTCCTACAATGAGCAGTTCTTC
length: 16; D: -; J: TRBJ2-4; V: TRBV25-1; CDR3: CASSALDRLAKNIQYF; DNA: TGTGCCAGCAGCGCATTAGACCGTCTAGCCAAAAACATTCAGTACTTC
length: 15; D: TRBD1; J: TRBJ1-2; V: TRBV18; CDR3: CASSPQDRANYGYTF; DNA: TGTGCCAGCTCACCACAGGACAGGGCTAACTATGGCTACACCTTC
length: 17; D: TRBD1; J: TRBJ2-1; V: TRBV27; CDR3: CASSRPYTGGVRYEQFF; DNA: TGTGCCAGCAGTCGTCCGTATACAGGGGGCGTTCGCTATGAGCAGTTCTTC
length: 14; D: -; J: TRBJ2-1; V: TRBV20-1; CDR3: CSASGKGLGNEQFF; DNA: TGCAGTGCTAGTGGGAAGGGGCTGGGGAATGAGCAGTTCTTC
length: 14; D: TRBD1; J: TRBJ1-2; V: TRBV18; CDR3: CASSPGQPNYGYTF; DNA: TGTGCCAGCTCACCGGGACAGCCCAACTATGGCTACACCTTC
length: 15; D: -; J: TRBJ1-5; V: TRBV28; CDR3: CASILGGLGNQPQHF; DNA: TGTGCCAGCATCCTTGGGGGGCTGGGCAATCAGCCCCAGCATTTT
length: 17; D: -; J: TRBJ2-5; V: TRBV3-1/TRBV3-2; CDR3: CASSQPAGPNRKVTQYF; DNA: TGTGCCAGCAGCCAACCGGCAGGGCCAAACCGCAAGGTGACCCAGTACTTC
length: 15; D: -; J: TRBJ2-1; V: TRBV6-5; CDR3: CASSPRTPQRNEQFF; DNA: TGTGCCAGCAGCCCCAGGACTCCGCAGCGGAATGAGCAGTTCTTC
length: 15; D: -; J: TRBJ2-3; V: TRBV5-1; CDR3: CASSFKRALTDTQYF; DNA: TGCGCCAGCAGCTTTAAGCGGGCCCTCACAGATACGCAGTATTTT
length: 11; D: -; J: TRBJ2-7; V: TRBV5-5; CDR3: CASSFLSEQYF; DNA: TGTGCCAGCAGCTTTCTCTCAGAGCAGTACTTC
length: 15; D: TRBD1; J: TRBJ1-1; V: TRBV5-1; CDR3: CASSFDGTGGTEAFF; DNA: TGCGCCAGCAGCTTTGACGGGACAGGGGGCACTGAAGCTTTCTTT
length: 14; D: TRBD1; J: TRBJ1-2; V: TRBV3-1/TRBV3-2; CDR3: CASSQGTGGLGYTF; DNA: TGTGCCAGCAGCCAAGGGACAGGGGGCCTTGGCTACACCTTC
length: 13; D: -; J: TRBJ1-2; V: TRBV7-9; CDR3: CATTRDPNYGYTF; DNA: TGTGCCACAACAAGGGACCCAAACTATGGCTACACCTTC
length: 13; D: -; J: TRBJ1-1; V: TRBV4-1; CDR3: CASSQVSGTEAFF; DNA: TGCGCCAGCAGCCAAGTCTCCGGGACTGAAGCTTTCTTT
length: 13; D: -; J: TRBJ2-7; V: TRBV4-1; CDR3: CASSREGFNEQYF; DNA: TGCGCCAGCAGCCGAGAAGGGTTCAACGAGCAGTACTTC
length: 12; D: TRBD2; J: TRBJ2-1; V: TRBV12-5; CDR3: CASRGLGDEQFF; DNA: TGTGCTAGTAGAGGACTAGGTGATGAGCAGTTCTTC
length: 15; D: TRBD2; J: TRBJ2-7; V: TRBV5-1; CDR3: CASSRLAGADYEQYF; DNA: TGCGCCAGCAGCAGACTAGCGGGGGCCGACTACGAGCAGTACTTC
length: 16; D: TRBD1; J: TRBJ1-2; V: TRBV4-1; CDR3: CASSQGGTGGQKGYTF; DNA: TGCGCCAGCAGCCAAGGAGGGACAGGGGGTCAGAAGGGCTACACCTTC
length: 13; D: TRBD1; J: TRBJ1-2; V: TRBV19; CDR3: CASRWETGYGYTF; DNA: TGTGCCAGTAGGTGGGAGACAGGGTATGGCTACACCTTC
length: 16; D: -; J: TRBJ1-2; V: TRBV28; CDR3: CASSLATPGGGYGYTF; DNA: TGTGCCAGCAGTTTAGCCACCCCGGGAGGTGGCTATGGCTACACCTTC
length: 17; D: TRBD1; J: TRBJ1-6; V: TRBV7-2; CDR3: CASSTDRDNSYNSPLHF; DNA: TGTGCCAGCAGCACGGACAGGGACAACTCCTATAATTCACCCCTCCACTTT
length: 17; D: TRBD1; J: TRBJ1-2; V: TRBV27; CDR3: CASRLTGEGNWNYGYTF; DNA: TGTGCCAGCAGGCTTACAGGGGAGGGGAATTGGAACTATGGCTACACCTTC
length: 13; D: TRBD1; J: TRBJ1-1; V: TRBV5-4; CDR3: CASSTGGASEAFF; DNA: TGTGCCAGCAGCACAGGGGGCGCCTCTGAAGCTTTCTTT
length: 15; D: TRBD2; J: TRBJ2-5; V: TRBV7-2; CDR3: CASSLGAGGTETQYF; DNA: TGTGCCAGCAGCTTAGGCGCGGGGGGAACGGAGACCCAGTACTTC
length: 13; D: -; J: TRBJ2-5; V: TRBV24-1; CDR3: CATSSGVVETQYF; DNA: TGTGCCACCAGTTCCGGGGTCGTGGAGACCCAGTACTTC
length: 13; D: -; J: TRBJ1-6; V: TRBV11-2; CDR3: CASSLDNNSPLHF; DNA: TGTGCCAGCAGCTTAGATAATAATTCACCCCTCCACTTT
length: 15; D: -; J: TRBJ1-3; V: TRBV11-2; CDR3: CASSLVRYSGNTIYF; DNA: TGTGCCAGCAGCTTAGTACGGTACTCTGGAAACACCATATATTTT
length: 14; D: -; J: TRBJ1-1; V: TRBV5-4; CDR3: CASYGGVMNTEAFF; DNA: TGTGCCAGTTACGGGGGTGTTATGAACACTGAAGCTTTCTTT
length: 13; D: -; J: TRBJ1-1; V: TRBV3-1/TRBV3-2; CDR3: CASSQIRSTEAFF; DNA: TGTGCCAGCAGCCAAATTCGGTCCACTGAAGCTTTCTTT
length: 13; D: TRBD1; J: TRBJ2-1; V: TRBV6-5; CDR3: CASSYDRGNEQFF; DNA: TGTGCCAGCAGTTACGACAGGGGCAATGAGCAGTTCTTC
length: 12; D: -; J: TRBJ1-2; V: TRBV2; CDR3: CASSEQGYGYTF; DNA: TGTGCCAGCAGTGAACAGGGATATGGCTACACCTTC
length: 15; D: -; J: TRBJ1-2; V: TRBV19; CDR3: CASSTARTVNYGYTF; DNA: TGTGCCAGTAGTACCGCCAGGACAGTGAACTATGGCTACACCTTC
length: 12; D: TRBD1; J: TRBJ2-1; V: TRBV28; CDR3: CASSTGGWEQFF; DNA: TGTGCCTCCTCCACAGGGGGTTGGGAGCAGTTCTTC
length: 14; D: -; J: TRBJ1-2; V: TRBV28; CDR3: CASTPTGVNYGYTF; DNA: TGTGCCAGCACTCCAACGGGGGTTAACTATGGCTACACCTTC
length: 13; D: -; J: TRBJ2-7; V: TRBV11-3; CDR3: CASSLTGTYEQYF; DNA: TGTGCCAGCAGCTTGACAGGAACCTACGAGCAGTACTTC